The 20 T cell receptor beta chains listed next were all sequenced from one sample in a study of cytomegalovirus exposure and HLA in healthy donors. It was with 60 Vbeta and 13 Jbeta primers that the PCR ran. TCRdb's table, derived via immunoSEQ multiplex PCR, lists solely in-frame clones and lacks some. The table lists 110,000 or so clones, 60% to 80% of them singletons. The sample was PBMCs. The receptors derive from a human donor in good health.

This clone was observed once. The chain combines TRBV7-2 with TRBJ2-5, with 8 bases matching TRBD2. Germline lookup yields CDR1 SGHTA and CDR2 FQGNSA. The CDR3 contains 14 residues. The J segment lost 5 bases and the V segment lost 5 bases, leaving 7 bases of the junction unmatched. CDR3 loop: CASSPGGAWETQYF. The CDR3, as DNA: TGTGCCAGCAGCCCCGGGGGGGCTTGGGAGACCCAGTACTTC.

This chain links TRBV30 with TRBJ1-3; TRBD1 agrees at 7 bases. J was trimmed by 0 bases and V by 2 bases; bases with no gene match: 13. Germline CDR1 is GTSNPN and CDR2 is SVGIG (reference sequence). The CDR3 covers 18 residues. The CDR3: CAWSRLTTGTASGNTIYF. The CDR3 region has the DNA TGTGCCTGGAGTCGCCTCACAACCGGGACAGCCTCTGGAAACACCATATATTTT.

V gene TRBV9 combines with J gene TRBJ1-1, with TRBD1 as a possible D gene (6 bases). V lost 0 bases and J 1 base, leaving 13 bases between the germline ends. The length of the CDR3 is 16 residues. Germline CDR1 and CDR2: SGDLS and YYNGEE. This chain's CDR3 is CASSVAGGGKNTEAFF. CDR3 DNA sequence: TGTGCCAGCAGCGTAGCGGGGGGCGGGAAGAACACTGAAGCTTTCTTT. The whole variable domain, filled in from reference TRBV9 and TRBJ1-1, reads DSGVTQTPKHLITATGQRVTLRCSPRSGDLSVYWYQQSLDQGLQFLIQYYNGEERAKGNILERFSAQQFPDLHSELNLSSLELGDSALYFCASSVAGGGKNTEAFFGQGTRLTVV.

Only a few counts were recorded for this clone. The chain links TRBV27 to TRBJ1-5; D is unresolved. This CDR3 region has 14 residues. The V end was cut by 2 bases, the J end by 1 base, with 6 bases between. Germline-derived CDR1 and CDR2 are MNHEY and SMNVEV (reference sequence). For the CDR3, the DNA is TGTGCCAGCAGTTTACGGGAGAGCAATCAGCCCCAGCATTTT. It encodes CASSLRESNQPQHF.

This sequence joins TRBV4-2 and TRBJ2-1; 9 bases are a match to TRBD1. Looked up from germline, CDR1 is LGHNA and CDR2 is YNFKEQ. V lost 4 bases and J lost 3; bases outside the gene matches: 7. This CDR3 has 16 residues. CDR3 sequence: CASSLAGTGSYNEQFF. The CDR3 DNA sequence: TGTGCCAGCAGCCTTGCCGGGACAGGGAGCTACAATGAGCAGTTCTTC.

The table lists this clone with a count of one. This chain connects TRBV28 to TRBJ2-5; 9 bases align to TRBD1. The CDR3 spans 13 residues. CDR1 MDHEN and CDR2 SYDVKM come from the germline V gene. V gave up 7 bases and J gave up 5 bases; unmatched junction bases: 5. The CDR3 loop is CASKGQGRETQYF. In DNA form, the CDR3 reads TGTGCCAGCAAGGGACAGGGACGGGAGACCCAGTACTTC.

This chain links TRBV9 with TRBJ2-7; D perhaps matches TRBD2 (5 bases). The ends were cut back, 4 bases at V and 2 bases at J, with 19 bases in the middle. Looked up from germline, CDR1 is SGDLS and CDR2 is YYNGEE. This CDR3 spans 16 amino acids. Written as DNA, the CDR3 is TGTGCCAGCAGCCCCCGGACTCCTATCCTACCCTACGAGCAGTACTTC. Its protein product is CASSPRTPILPYEQYF.

This clone was counted a few times. The rearrangement links TRBV6-6 to TRBJ1-2; D may be TRBD1 (5 bases). V lost 5 bases to trimming and J lost 7 bases, with 11 bases between them. The CDR3 covers 12 residues. CDR1 is MNHNY, CDR2 SVGAGI, per germline (reference sequence). The CDR3 DNA is TGTGCCAGCAGTCAACTGGGGGGTGGCTACACCTTC. Translated, it gives CASSQLGGGYTF.

This chain links TRBV6-4 with TRBJ2-2; D is possibly TRBD1 (6 bases). The CDR3 covers 16 residues. V lost 0 bases to trimming and J lost 3 bases, with 11 bases between them. CDR1 and CDR2 (germline): MRHNA, SNTAGT. The CDR3: CASSDSGKGDTGELFF. In nucleotides, the CDR3 is TGTGCCAGCAGTGACTCGGGAAAGGGGGACACCGGGGAGCTGTTTTTT.

The chain carries TRBV7-9 and TRBJ2-7; a weak D match, TRBD2 (7 bases). Germline lookup yields CDR1 SEHNR and CDR2 FQNEAQ (reference sequence). The CDR3 is made up of 14 amino acids. Between the trimmed V and J ends, which lost 1 base and 7 bases, there was a span of 14 bases. CDR3 nucleotides: TGTGCCAGCAGCTTAGAGGGGGGGACCTTGGAGCAGTACTTC. Translated: CASSLEGGTLEQYF.

As for this clone: Lacking the conserved final phenylalanine or tryptophan, this CDR3 likely reflects a read error. It is unclear where the CDR3 begins or ends on the DNA, so no DNA is shown, and the CDR3 is as TCRdb lists it. This chain joins TRBV5-3 and TRBJ2-4; the table's TRBD1 call for D was not verified on the DNA. TRBV5-3 is an open reading frame, and its role is uncertain. The CDR3 numbers 11 amino acids, ends counted. CDR3 loop: CARSIGQVRSD.

The J gene is TRBJ2-5, the V gene TRBV11-2; no reliable D call. Germline V gives CDR1 SGHAT, CDR2 FQNNGV. This CDR3 comprises 15 residues. Trimming removed 4 bases from V and 5 bases from J, with 17 bases in between. For the CDR3, the DNA is TGTGCCAGCAGCTCTACCCTGCCCGATCTGGAGACCCAGTACTTC. This gives the protein CASSSTLPDLETQYF. Based on the CDR3 plus reference TRBV11-2 and TRBJ2-5, the full variable domain is EAGVAQSPRYKIIEKRQSVAFWCNPISGHATLYWYQQILGQGPKLLIQFQNNGVVDDSQLPKDRFSAERLKGVDSTLKIQPAKLEDSAVYLCASSSTLPDLETQYFGPGTRLLVL.

The CDR3 loop reads CASSETPWTANTEAFF. DNA for the CDR3: TGTGCCAGCAGTGAGACCCCGTGGACAGCGAACACTGAAGCTTTCTTT. The V call is TRBV6-1, the J call TRBJ1-1; possible D gene TRBD1, 6 bases. CDR1 is MNHNS, CDR2 SASEGT, per germline. The CDR3 sequence is 16 residues long. Trimming removed 3 bases from V and 1 base from J, with 15 bases in between.

The gene calls are TRBV5-1 and TRBJ2-3, with a weak D call TRBD2 (5 bases). CDR3 size: 14 residues. Germline V gene data show CDR1 as SGHRS and CDR2 as YFSETQ. Trimming pared 3 bases from V and 3 bases from J, leaving 11 bases between. The CDR3 bases are TGCGCCAGCAGCTCGGGGATAGCGACAGATACGCAGTATTTT. This translates into CASSSGIATDTQYF. Full variable domain (missing parts from reference TRBV5-1 and TRBJ2-3): KAGVTQTPRYLIKTRGQQVTLSCSPISGHRSVSWYQQTPGQGLQFLFEYFSETQRNKGNFPGRFSGRQFSNSRSEMNVSTLELGDSALYLCASSSGIATDTQYFGPGTRLTVL.

V gene TRBV13 combines with J gene TRBJ1-1, with TRBD1 as a possible D gene (6 bases). The V end lost 4 bases, the J end lost 0 bases, and 9 bases lay between the germline ends. Germline loops: CDR1 PRHDT, CDR2 FYEKMQ (reference sequence). The CDR3 covers 14 residues. The CDR3, as DNA: TGTGCCAGCAGCTCGGGACATATGAACACTGAAGCTTTCTTT. This encodes CASSSGHMNTEAFF.

The rearrangement joins TRBV7-2 to TRBJ2-3, with D tentatively TRBD1 (6 bases). CDR3 length: 14 amino acids. V was shortened by 6 bases and J by 6 bases, with 16 bases between the two germline ends. Germline V gene sequence: CDR1 SGHTA, CDR2 FQGNSA. CDR3 loop: CASSSTRTDDTQYF. The CDR3 DNA sequence: TGTGCCAGCAGTTCCACCCGGACAGATGATACGCAGTATTTT.

The chain carries TRBV13 and TRBJ2-3, with 7 bases fitting TRBD1. CDR3 size: 15 residues. Looked up from germline, CDR1 is PRHDT and CDR2 is FYEKMQ (reference sequence). The junction had 7 bases not matched to a gene; V was cut back by 2 bases and J by 5 bases. The CDR3 region is CASSLTRQGRDTQYF. The CDR3 DNA reads TGTGCCAGCAGCTTAACGCGACAGGGAAGAGATACGCAGTATTTT.

This chain connects TRBV6-4 to TRBJ2-1; 13 positions match TRBD2. There are 16 residues in the CDR3. J lost 7 bases, V lost 4 bases, and 7 bases had no gene match. Germline lookup yields CDR1 MRHNA and CDR2 SNTAGT. The CDR3 loop is CASSGGLAGSVNEQFF. The CDR3 nucleotides read TGTGCCAGCAGTGGGGGACTAGCGGGATCGGTGAATGAGCAGTTCTTC.

The J gene is TRBJ1-3, the V gene TRBV5-4; 8 nucleotides line up with TRBD1. The CDR3 spans 20 residues. CDR1 and CDR2 from the germline V gene are SGHNT and YYREEE (reference sequence). V lost 4 bases, J lost 4 bases, and 22 bases stayed unmatched. The CDR3 protein is CASSIGPGTGEPITGNTIYF. The CDR3 nucleotides read TGTGCCAGCAGCATCGGCCCCGGGACAGGTGAACCCATAACGGGAAACACCATATATTTT.

The rearrangement joins TRBV7-9 to TRBJ2-2; D is uncertain. Germline V CDR1 and CDR2: SEHNR, FQNEAQ (reference sequence). The V end was cut by 8 bases, the J end by 1 base, with 23 bases between. CDR3 length: 18 amino acids. The CDR3 loop is CASSKVAGPDKNTGELFF. CDR3 DNA sequence: TGTGCCAGCTCTAAGGTGGCAGGCCCAGACAAGAACACCGGGGAGCTGTTTTTT.